This TCR beta chain stems from a study of blood T cell repertoires in COVID-19. Study background: The United States, Italy and Spain provided the acute and convalescent COVID-19 samples. T cells, B-cell-depleted T cells, or PBMCs provided the cDNA or gDNA that served as material.

Per the original data handling: Nucleated cell number was recorded as an estimate derived from reference gene primer amplification. Profiling relied on immunoSEQ multiplex PCR, and the TCRdb table lists in-frame clones only, not all of them. V and J calls and clone size come straight from that table; D and trimming were deduced from the DNA. The sample lists about 290,000 clones; nearly 90% were seen once. The CDR3 runs 13 residues. Germline assignment: CDR1 MNHEY and CDR2 SVGAGI. V lost 2 bases and J lost 4, with 8 bases in between. The TCR sequence derives from a woman aged 25 to 39 with COVID-19, enrolled during active disease. The chain combines TRBV6-5 with TRBJ1-1; D gene ambiguous. Sequences were obtained from peripheral blood. The CDR3 protein is CASSYLRGTEAFF. As DNA, the CDR3 is TGTGCCAGCAGTTACCTCCGGGGCACTGAAGCTTTCTTT.